A selection of T cell receptor beta chains follows, all from one sample in a study of T cell responses to AZD1222 COVID-19 vaccine. TCRdb's copy holds only in-frame clones and misses some; the assay was immunoSEQ multiplex PCR. The table lists 100,000 to 150,000 clones, about 90% of them singletons, with about 9.4% in the top ten. The sample in question was peripheral blood, obtained on day 0 of AZD1222 vaccination. The receptors were sampled from an adult in good health. Each CDR3 is given with its conserved first and last residue. The D gene is left open where the match is weak. Clone size, where shown, is once, few, many, or a class for clones that have expanded.

>TRBD1|-|TRBJ2-2|TRBV9
TGTGCCAGCAGCGTCAGGGGGAGTAACACCGGGGAGCTGTTTTTT
CASSVRGSNTGELFF
>-|-|TRBJ1-1|TRBV2
TGTGCCACCCTGGGGGACGTGGGGACTGAAGCTTTCTTT
CATLGDVGTEAFF
>-|-|TRBJ2-6|TRBV5-4
TGTGCCAGCAGCTTGTATCTAGCCTCTGGGGCCAACGTCCTGACTTTC
CASSLYLASGANVLTF
>-|-|TRBJ1-5|TRBV30
TGTGCCTGGAGTTCGGCAGGGGATCAGCCCCAGCATTTT
CAWSSAGDQPQHF
>-|-|TRBJ2-1|TRBV10-1
TGCGCCAGCAGTGAATCCGGGTATGAGCAGTTCTTC
CASSESGYEQFF
>-|-|TRBJ2-2|TRBV10-3
TGTGCCATCAGTGATTTCCCGGGGCTGGGCACCGGGGAGCTGTTTTTT
CAISDFPGLGTGELFF
>TRBD2|-|TRBJ2-1|TRBV6-2/TRBV6-3
TGTGCCAGCAGTCCGACCCGGACTAGCGGGAGGAGGGTGGGCTCCTACAATGAGCAGTTCTTC
CASSPTRTSGRRVGSYNEQFF
>TRBD2|-|TRBJ2-1|TRBV19
TGTGCCAGTAAGGGGTTAGCGGGATCCGTTGAGCAGTTCTTC
CASKGLAGSVEQFF
>TRBD1|-|TRBJ1-1|TRBV15
TGTGCCACCAGCACCAACCGGGACAGGGGGCGAAACACTGAAGCTTTCTTT
CATSTNRDRGRNTEAFF
>-|once|TRBJ2-7|TRBV3-1/TRBV3-2
TGTGCCAGCAGCCAAGATCGGCGCGAGCAGTACTTC
CASSQDRREQYF
>-|few|TRBJ1-1|TRBV11-2
TGTGCCAGCAGCAGCCAGAGGGGAGGGGACACTGAAGCTTTCTTT
CASSSQRGGDTEAFF
>-|-|TRBJ1-2|TRBV6-5
TGTGCCAGCAGTTACTCTGGGCAATCCTATGGCTACACCTTC
CASSYSGQSYGYTF
>-|-|TRBJ2-3|TRBV7-2
TGTGCCAGCACCTTAGCGACTCGCACAGATACGCAGTATTTT
CASTLATRTDTQYF
>-|-|TRBJ1-6|TRBV7-8
TGTGCCAGCAGCTTAAGGACGGGTTCACCCCTCCACTTT
CASSLRTGSPLHF
>-|few|TRBJ2-5|TRBV14
TGTGCCAGCAGCCAGGGCGTCGCGACCCAGTACTTC
CASSQGVATQYF
>-|-|TRBJ1-6|TRBV5-1
TGCGCCAGCAGCCCAGACACGGGGAGTAATTCACCCCTCCACTTT
CASSPDTGSNSPLHF
>-|-|TRBJ1-1|TRBV6-5
TGTGCCAGCAGTCTCGGGGGAGGGAACACTGAAGCTTTCTTT
CASSLGGGNTEAFF
>-|-|TRBJ1-5|TRBV6-4
TGTGCCAGCAGTCAGGGGATTAATCAGCCCCAGCATTTT
CASSQGINQPQHF
>TRBD2|-|TRBJ2-5|TRBV11-2
TGTGCCAGCAGCTTAGGACTAGCGGGGGGGCAGGTGACCCAGTACTTC
CASSLGLAGGQVTQYF
>-|once|TRBJ2-3|TRBV24-1
TGTGCCACCAGTGATTTCCAGTTCACAGATACGCAGTATTTT
CATSDFQFTDTQYF
>-|few|TRBJ2-7|TRBV7-2
TGTGCCAGCAGCTTAGATATTTGGAGGGCCTCCTACGAGCAGTACTTC
CASSLDIWRASYEQYF
>TRBD2|-|TRBJ2-5|TRBV10-3
TGTGCCATCAGTGAGACTAGCGGGGGGCAAGAGACCCAGTACTTC
CAISETSGGQETQYF
>TRBD1|once|TRBJ1-1|TRBV28
TGTGCCAGCAGGGACAACAGGGGGCTGCTTACTGAAGCTTTCTTT
CASRDNRGLLTEAFF
>TRBD2|-|TRBJ2-1|TRBV5-1
TGCGCCAGCAGTCAGGAACCGGGGGGAGTCGGCAATGAGCAGTTCTTC
CASSQEPGGVGNEQFF
>-|-|TRBJ1-1|TRBV5-1
TGCGCCAGCAGCCTATCGGGAGATGAAGCTTTCTTT
CASSLSGDEAFF
>TRBD1|-|TRBJ2-1|TRBV19
TGTGCCAGTAGGGTGCCAGGACAGGGCTTCGGTGAGCAGTTCTTC
CASRVPGQGFGEQFF
>TRBD1|once|TRBJ2-7|TRBV28
TGTGCCAGCAGTGATTCCGGGACAGGGTTGGACGAGCAGTACTTC
CASSDSGTGLDEQYF
>TRBD1|-|TRBJ2-1|TRBV11-3
TGTGCCAGCAGCTCCGGGACAGTGTTTAATGAGCAGTTCTTC
CASSSGTVFNEQFF
>-|-|TRBJ2-7|TRBV28
TGTGCCAGCAGTCCACTAGCTTACGAGCAGTACTTC
CASSPLAYEQYF
>TRBD1|-|TRBJ1-2|TRBV7-8
TGTGCGAGTCAGGGACAGCCAAAATATGGCTACACCTTC
CASQGQPKYGYTF
>-|-|TRBJ2-7|TRBV27
TGTGCCAGCAGCTCTCTGGCGGGGACCGCCTACGAGCAGTACTTC
CASSSLAGTAYEQYF
>-|-|TRBJ1-1|TRBV7-2
TGTGCCAGCAGCTTAGCCCGGAACGTATGGAACACTGAAGCTTTCTTT
CASSLARNVWNTEAFF
>TRBD2|once|TRBJ2-7|TRBV28
TGTGCCAGCAGGGGACTAGCGGGACTTCCCTACGAGCAGTACTTC
CASRGLAGLPYEQYF
>-|-|TRBJ2-2|TRBV7-3
TGTGCCAGCAGCCCGGGACCGGCGGCCGGGGAGCTGTTTTTT
CASSPGPAAGELFF
>-|-|TRBJ2-1|TRBV19
TGTGCCAGTAGTAGCGCTATTGTCTATTCCAATGAGCAGTTCTTC
CASSSAIVYSNEQFF
>-|-|TRBJ1-4|TRBV7-2
TGTGCCAGCAGCTTCCGACAGACAACTAATGAAAAACTGTTTTTT
CASSFRQTTNEKLFF
>-|-|TRBJ2-7|TRBV9
TGTGCCAGCAGCGTAGGGGGGGTCCACGAGCAGTACTTC
CASSVGGVHEQYF
>TRBD1|-|TRBJ2-1|TRBV7-3
TGTGCCAGCAGCCCGGACAGGCACAATGAGCAGTTCTTC
CASSPDRHNEQFF
>-|-|TRBJ1-2|TRBV3-1/TRBV3-2
TGTGCCAGCAGCCAACCTAGCTCCTATGGCTACACCTTC
CASSQPSSYGYTF
>-|-|TRBJ2-1|TRBV3-1/TRBV3-2
TGTGCCAGCAGCCAAGTAAGGCAACAAGGTTGGAATGAGCAGTTCTTC
CASSQVRQQGWNEQFF
>TRBD1|-|TRBJ2-1|TRBV24-1
TGTGCCACCAGTGATTTGGGACAGGGTGGCTACAATGAGCAGTTCTTC
CATSDLGQGGYNEQFF
>-|-|TRBJ1-3|TRBV7-3
TGTGCCAGCAGCCAGGGGCAACCTGGAAACACCATATATTTT
CASSQGQPGNTIYF
>-|-|TRBJ2-3|TRBV29-1
TGCAGCGTCCGCCGCGGCACAGATACGCAGTATTTT
CSVRRGTDTQYF
>-|few|TRBJ1-5|TRBV18
TGTGCCAGCTCACCGGACTATAGCAATCAGCCCCAGCATTTT
CASSPDYSNQPQHF
>TRBD1|few|TRBJ1-1|TRBV29-1
TGCAGCGGGCGACGTCCGGGACAGGGTACTGAAGCTTTCTTT
CSGRRPGQGTEAFF
>-|-|TRBJ2-3|TRBV9
TGTGCCAGCAGCGTACAGAGTAGGGGGTTCACAGATACGCAGTATTTT
CASSVQSRGFTDTQYF
>-|-|TRBJ2-1|TRBV5-1
TGCGCCAGCAGCCTGCAGGCCGGCAATGAGCAGTTCTTC
CASSLQAGNEQFF
>TRBD2|-|TRBJ2-2|TRBV5-1
TGCGCCAGCAGCCCCCTAGCGGGGGGGAACACCGGGGAGCTGTTTTTT
CASSPLAGGNTGELFF